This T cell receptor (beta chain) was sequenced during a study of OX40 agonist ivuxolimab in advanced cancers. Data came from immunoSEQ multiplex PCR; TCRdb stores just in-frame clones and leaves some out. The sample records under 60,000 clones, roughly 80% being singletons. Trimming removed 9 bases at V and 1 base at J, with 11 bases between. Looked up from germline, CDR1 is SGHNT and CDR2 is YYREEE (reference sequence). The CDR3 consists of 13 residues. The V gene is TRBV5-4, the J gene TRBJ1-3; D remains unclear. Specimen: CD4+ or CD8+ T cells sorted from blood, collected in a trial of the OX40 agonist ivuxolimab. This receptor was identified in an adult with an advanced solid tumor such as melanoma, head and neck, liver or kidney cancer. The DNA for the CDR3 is TGTGCCATTCCGGTGGAATCTGGAAACACCATATATTTT. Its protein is CAIPVESGNTIYF. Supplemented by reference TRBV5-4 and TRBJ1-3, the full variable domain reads ETGVTQSPTHLIKTRGQQVTLRCSSQSGHNTVSWYQQALGQGPQFIFQYYREEENGRGNFPPRFSGLQFPNYSSELNVNALELDDSALYLCAIPVESGNTIYFGEGSWLTVV.